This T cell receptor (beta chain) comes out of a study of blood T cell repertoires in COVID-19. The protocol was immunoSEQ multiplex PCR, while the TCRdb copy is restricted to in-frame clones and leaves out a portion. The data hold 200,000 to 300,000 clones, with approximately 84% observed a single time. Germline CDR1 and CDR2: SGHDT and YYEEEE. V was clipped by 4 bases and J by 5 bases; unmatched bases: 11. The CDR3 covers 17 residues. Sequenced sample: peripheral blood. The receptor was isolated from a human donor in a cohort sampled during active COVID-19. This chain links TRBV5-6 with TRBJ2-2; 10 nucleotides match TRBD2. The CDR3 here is CASSREVLAGYTGELFF. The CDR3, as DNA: TGTGCCAGCAGCCGGGAAGTACTAGCGGGATATACCGGGGAGCTGTTTTTT.